The 31 T cell receptor beta chains below all came from one sample that was sequenced in a study of graft-versus-host responses after intestinal transplantation. Their antigens remain unidentified. Assay: immunoSEQ multiplex PCR; the TCRdb copy retains only in-frame clones and omits some. Found here are some 140,000 clones, about 93% of them singletons; the top ten hold around 0.19%. Sequences were derived from unstimulated CD4+ T cells sorted from spleen or lymph node cells, sampled before intestinal transplant. The receptor source for this set is a human donor who received an intestinal transplant.

The V call is TRBV7-9, the J call TRBJ2-7; 7 nucleotides agree with TRBD1. Germline CDR1 and CDR2: SEHNR and FQNEAQ (reference sequence). The J segment lost 6 bases and the V segment lost 0 bases, leaving 8 bases of the junction unmatched. This CDR3 is 15 amino acids long. CDR3 nucleotides: TGTGCCAGCAGCTTAGCCACAGGCAGGGGGTCCGAGCAGTACTTC. As protein: CASSLATGRGSEQYF.

This chain connects TRBV6-6 to TRBJ2-7, with D perhaps matching TRBD1 (6 bases). V was trimmed by 5 bases and J by 3 bases, leaving 14 bases between them. The germline V gene encodes CDR1 MNHNY and CDR2 SVGAGI (reference sequence). CDR3 size: 14 residues. DNA for the CDR3: TGTGCCAGCAGTCATCTGGACAGCGGCTACGAGCAGTACTTC. Protein sequence: CASSHLDSGYEQYF.

This clone has more than one count but fewer than ten. This sequence joins TRBV19 and TRBJ1-4; weak D call: TRBD1 (5 bases). Trimming removed 3 bases from V and 8 bases from J, with 16 bases in between. Germline CDR1 and CDR2: LNHDA and SQIVND (reference sequence). The CDR3 contains 15 residues. The chain's CDR3 is CASSIVTGIKEKLFF. As DNA, the CDR3 is TGTGCCAGTAGTATTGTTACAGGAATTAAAGAAAAACTGTTTTTT.

Regarding this clone: Other nucleotide sequences from this sample produce the same CDR3. This chain uses TRBV7-9 with TRBJ2-7, with D uncertain. CDR3 length equals 13 residues. Germline V gene sequence: CDR1 SEHNR, CDR2 FQNEAQ (reference sequence). V lost 0 bases to trimming and J lost 2 bases, with 5 bases between them. DNA for the CDR3: TGTGCCAGCAGCTTAGCAGGGACCTACGAGCAGTACTTC. Amino acids: CASSLAGTYEQYF.

The V gene is TRBV28, the J gene TRBJ1-5; 7 bases are shared with TRBD1. The germline gives CDR1 MDHEN, CDR2 SYDVKM. This CDR3 has 14 amino acids. V gave up 7 bases and J gave up 5 bases; unmatched junction bases: 8. This CDR3 is CASTNRGSHQPQHF. In DNA, the CDR3 is TGTGCCAGCACGAACAGGGGATCCCATCAGCCCCAGCATTTT. Complete variable domain (other parts from reference TRBV28 and TRBJ1-5): DVKVTQSSRYLVKRTGEKVFLECVQDMDHENMFWYRQDPGLGLRLIYFSYDVKMKEKGDIPEGYSVSREKKERFSLILESASTNQTSMYLCASTNRGSHQPQHFGDGTRLSIL.

This clone was recorded a few times. The chain links TRBV10-3 to TRBJ1-2; unclear D gene. Germline V gene lookup returns CDR1 ENHRY and CDR2 SYGVKD. The CDR3 runs 14 residues. The V gene lost 0 bases and the J gene lost 0 bases, with 5 bases spanning the gap. The DNA for the CDR3 is TGTGCCATCAGTGAGTCGGCAGCTAACTATGGCTACACCTTC. Its translation is CAISESAANYGYTF.

This clone was detected once. The rearrangement uses TRBV6-5 and TRBJ1-2, with 7 bases aligning to TRBD1. CDR1 is MNHEY and CDR2 is SVGAGI in the germline V gene. Trimming cost V 5 bases and J 4 bases; bases outside gene matches: 7. This CDR3 has 14 amino acids. CDR3 sequence: CASSKGQNGYGYTF. The CDR3 region has the DNA TGTGCCAGCAGTAAGGGACAGAACGGCTATGGCTACACCTTC.

V and J are TRBV4-3 and TRBJ2-1; a weak D match, TRBD2 (6 bases). CDR1 and CDR2 (germline): LGHNA, YSLEER. V lost 2 bases and J lost 2, with 10 bases in between. The CDR3 has 15 residues. DNA for the CDR3: TGCGCCAGCAGCCAAACTAGCAGTCCCTACAATGAGCAGTTCTTC. Translated, it gives CASSQTSSPYNEQFF.

This rearrangement joins TRBV30 to TRBJ2-7; possibly TRBD2 for D (6 bases). This CDR3 has 11 amino acids. Trimming pared 4 bases from V and 12 bases from J, leaving 16 bases between. CDR1 is GTSNPN, CDR2 SVGIG, per germline (reference sequence). DNA for the CDR3: TGTGCCTGGATGAGGGCGGGGAGTCCGTACTTC. Its translation: CAWMRAGSPYF.

This chain connects TRBV9 to TRBJ2-6; possible D gene TRBD1, 5 bases. CDR1 and CDR2 (germline): SGDLS, YYNGEE. There are 15 residues in the CDR3. With 2 bases removed from V and 1 base from J, the gap between germline ends came to 7 bases. CDR3 residues: CASSVPGSGANVLTF. In DNA, the CDR3 is TGTGCCAGCAGCGTCCCAGGGTCTGGGGCCAACGTCCTGACTTTC.

The rearrangement uses TRBV28 and TRBJ2-5; D assignment may be TRBD1 or TRBD2 (5 bases each). The J call is doubtful: the DNA matches TRBJ2-7 better. The CDR3 has 15 residues. Germline CDR1 and CDR2: MDHEN and SYDVKM. The CDR3 DNA is TGTGCCAGCAGTCGGCCCCGGGGCACCGTCTACGAGCAGTACTTC. Its protein is CASSRPRGTVYEQYF.

In this sample, this clone turned up a few times. The V call is TRBV29-1, the J call TRBJ2-2; 10 positions match TRBD1. There are 14 residues in the CDR3. Germline lookup yields CDR1 SQVTM and CDR2 ANQGSEA. Trimming cost V 4 bases and J 3 bases; bases outside gene matches: 2. CDR3 bases: TGCAGCGTTGGGGACAGGGGCTACACCGGGGAGCTGTTTTTT. Its translation: CSVGDRGYTGELFF.

V and J are TRBV5-5 and TRBJ2-2, with D uncertain. The germline V gene has CDR1 SGHKS and CDR2 YYEKEE (reference sequence). The CDR3 covers 15 residues. V was trimmed by 0 bases and J by 1 base, leaving 7 bases between them. CDR3 coding DNA: TGTGCCAGCAGCTTGGCACCAGGGAACACCGGGGAGCTGTTTTTT. Its protein product is CASSLAPGNTGELFF.

This clone was counted a single time. V is TRBV12-1 and J is TRBJ1-1; the DNA was not compared with TRBD1, the D call given in the table. TRBV12-1 is listed as a pseudogene. CDR3 length: 19 residues. CDR3 amino acids: CASSFHIRTGFRMNTEAFF. Written as DNA, the CDR3 is TGTGCCAGCAGCTTTCATATCAGGACAGGGTTCCGGATGAACACTGAAGCTTTCTTT.

The V call is TRBV6-6, the J call TRBJ1-1; no firm D call. Germline V gene lookup returns CDR1 MNHNY and CDR2 SVGAGI (reference sequence). The CDR3 sequence is 13 residues long. The V gene lost 5 bases and the J gene lost 0 bases, with 7 bases spanning the gap. CDR3 loop: CASSHPVNTEAFF. The CDR3 DNA reads TGTGCCAGCAGTCACCCAGTGAACACTGAAGCTTTCTTT.

The rearrangement joins TRBV27 to TRBJ1-6; 9 bases are shared with TRBD1. J lost 5 bases, V lost 2 bases, and 10 bases had no gene match. Germline V gene data show CDR1 as MNHEY and CDR2 as SMNVEV (reference sequence). CDR3 length equals 18 residues. In nucleotides, the CDR3 is TGTGCCAGCAGTTTAGTAGGACAGGGGTACAGTAATAATTCACCCCTCCACTTT. This sequence encodes CASSLVGQGYSNNSPLHF.

The chain has TRBV2 and TRBJ1-1; 8 bases match TRBD1. The germline CDR1 and CDR2 sequences are SNHLY and FYNNEI. This CDR3 has 12 amino acids. Here the CDR3 reads CAGRGLGTEAFF. In nucleotides, the CDR3 is TGTGCTGGCAGGGGGCTGGGGACTGAAGCTTTCTTT.

This sequence joins TRBV28 and TRBJ2-1; 8 nucleotides agree with TRBD2. CDR3 size: 16 residues. The germline CDR1 and CDR2 sequences are MDHEN and SYDVKM. After removal of 4 bases from V and 8 bases from J, the junction contained 13 bases not matched to a gene. The CDR3 DNA follows: TGTGCCAGCAGTTCCTATAGCGGGGTGGGCCCCGATGAGCAGTTCTTC. Translating it yields CASSSYSGVGPDEQFF.

The rearrangement joins TRBV10-1 to TRBJ2-3; the match to TRBD1 covers 7 bases. CDR3 length: 15 amino acids. Trimming at V came to 3 bases and at J to 0 bases, leaving 3 bases not matched to a gene. Germline V lookup: CDR1 WNHNN, CDR2 SYGVQD (reference sequence). The CDR3 DNA reads as TGCGCCAGCAGTGACACAGGGGCTAGCACAGATACGCAGTATTTT. This sequence encodes CASSDTGASTDTQYF.

The rearrangement links TRBV19 to TRBJ2-7, with D possibly matching TRBD2 (7 bases). The CDR3 totals 13 residues. Germline CDR1 LNHDA, CDR2 SQIVND (reference sequence). V lost 10 bases and J lost 4, with 17 bases in between. Written as DNA, the CDR3 is TGTGCCACCTCGGGGGGCGCAGGGTACGAGCAGTACTTC. This gives the protein CATSGGAGYEQYF.

The V and J genes are TRBV11-3 and TRBJ2-5; no firm D call. The CDR3 is 13 amino acids. Trimming cost V 3 bases and J 5 bases, with 10 bases left between them. Germline-derived CDR1 and CDR2 are SGHNT and YENEEA. The CDR3: CASSLVARETQYF. Here the CDR3 DNA reads TGTGCCAGCAGCTTGGTCGCAAGGGAGACCCAGTACTTC.

This sequence joins TRBV19 and TRBJ1-3; TRBD1 aligns across 8 bases. The CDR3 consists of 16 residues. The V and J ends lost 5 bases and 0 bases, in that order; junction bases with no gene match: 6. Germline CDR1 and CDR2: LNHDA and SQIVND (reference sequence). CDR3 DNA sequence: TGTGCCAGTAGTCTCCCAGGGGGCCACTCTGGAAACACCATATATTTT. Protein: CASSLPGGHSGNTIYF.

The V and J genes are TRBV11-2 and TRBJ1-2; D uncertain. The CDR3 has 12 residues. V lost 4 bases to trimming and J lost 0 bases, with 3 bases between them. The V gene's germline CDR1 is SGHAT and CDR2 FQNNGV. The CDR3 coding sequence is TGTGCCAGCAGCTCCCCTAACTATGGCTACACCTTC. Translation gives CASSSPNYGYTF.

The J gene is TRBJ2-5, the V gene TRBV19; 9 positions agree with TRBD1. The J call may be faulty, since TRBJ2-7 better matches the DNA end. The CDR3 has 14 residues. Germline values: CDR1 LNHDA, CDR2 SQIVND (reference sequence). The CDR3 DNA reads TGTGCCAGTAGTTCCGGACAGGGGTCCTACGAGCAGTACTTC. As protein: CASSSGQGSYEQYF.

CDR3 bases: TGTGCCAGCATTTCGGCAGGAAGCTCTGGAAACACCATATATTTT. It encodes CASISAGSSGNTIYF. The chain employs TRBV28 and TRBJ1-3; D remains unclear. V was trimmed by 7 bases and J by 0 bases, leaving 13 bases between them. The CDR3 is 15 residues long. CDR1 and CDR2 from the germline V gene are MDHEN and SYDVKM.

J is TRBJ2-7 and V is TRBV28; 8 nucleotides agree with TRBD1. V lost 6 bases, J lost 3 bases, and 7 bases stayed unmatched. The germline V gene encodes CDR1 MDHEN and CDR2 SYDVKM. The CDR3 covers 14 residues. CDR3 nucleotides: TGTGCCAGCAGCCGGACAGGGATAGTCTACGAGCAGTACTTC. Translated: CASSRTGIVYEQYF.

The J gene is TRBJ2-5, the V gene TRBV4-3; 8 bases agree with TRBD1. The germline V gene encodes CDR1 LGHNA and CDR2 YSLEER. The ends lost 1 base at V and 5 bases at J; junction bases unmatched: 6. CDR3 size: 15 residues. CDR3 DNA: TGCGCCAGCAGCCAAGGGACAGGGTCCGGGGAGACCCAGTACTTC. It specifies CASSQGTGSGETQYF.

This clone has a single count. The chain links TRBV10-3 to TRBJ2-5, with 7 bases fitting TRBD2. With the DNA end fitting TRBJ2-7 better, the J assignment may be wrong. The CDR3 extends over 13 amino acids. CDR1 is ENHRY and CDR2 is SYGVKD in the germline V gene. Written as DNA, the CDR3 is TGTGCCATCAGTGCACTAGCGAGCTACGAGCAGTACTTC. Encoded protein: CAISALASYEQYF.

This rearrangement joins TRBV28 to TRBJ2-7; the match to TRBD2 covers 7 bases. Germline V CDR1 and CDR2: MDHEN, SYDVKM. The CDR3 is 14 residues long. Trimming cost V 4 bases and J 4 bases; bases outside gene matches: 7. CDR3 nucleotide sequence: TGTGCCAGCAGTTACGAGACTAGCTGGTACGAGCAGTACTTC. The encoded protein is CASSYETSWYEQYF.

J is TRBJ2-7 and V is TRBV27; D is perhaps TRBD1 or TRBD2 (5 bases each). The CDR3 extends over 15 amino acids. Germline V gene lookup returns CDR1 MNHEY and CDR2 SMNVEV (reference sequence). V was clipped by 8 bases and J by 0 bases, with 17 bases between them. The CDR3 loop is CASATMGTGSYEQYF. CDR3 DNA: TGTGCCAGCGCTACCATGGGGACCGGCTCCTACGAGCAGTACTTC.

The chain combines TRBV5-4 with TRBJ1-5; D not certain. This CDR3 has 12 amino acids. The germline V gene encodes CDR1 SGHNT and CDR2 YYREEE (reference sequence). V was clipped by 0 bases and J by 5 bases, with 3 bases between them. CDR3 sequence (DNA): TGTGCCAGCAGCTTGGGAGATCAGCCCCAGCATTTT. It codes for CASSLGDQPQHF.